These T cell receptor beta chains were read from a single sample in a study of cytomegalovirus exposure and HLA in healthy donors. Sequenced by immunoSEQ multiplex PCR; TCRdb stores in-frame clones only, minus some. In the table there are approximately 89,000 clones, roughly 85% of which are singletons. The sequenced material came from PBMCs. These receptors were taken from a man aged 35 to 55 in good health and CMV-seropositive. Both conserved end residues are part of each CDR3. Each record gives: V gene, clone size, D gene, J gene, CDR3 DNA, CDR3 protein. The D gene is left open where the match is weak. Expanded clones get a size class; other rows say once, few or many, or leave the size out.

V gene: TRBV5-1; clone size: .; D gene: .; J gene: TRBJ2-7; CDR3 DNA: TGCGCCAGCAGCTTGGGTCGGAGTGACTCCTACGAGCAGTACTTC; CDR3 protein: CASSLGRSDSYEQYF
V gene: TRBV11-2; clone size: .; D gene: .; J gene: TRBJ1-5; CDR3 DNA: TGTGCCAGCAGCTTAGATCGGGGGCAGCCCCAGCATTTT; CDR3 protein: CASSLDRGQPQHF
V gene: TRBV6-1; clone size: once; D gene: .; J gene: TRBJ2-1; CDR3 DNA: TGTGCCAGCAGCGGCCAACCCGGGAACAATGAGCAGTTCTTC; CDR3 protein: CASSGQPGNNEQFF
V gene: TRBV2; clone size: .; D gene: TRBD2; J gene: TRBJ2-1; CDR3 DNA: TGTGCCAGCAGTGAACTAGCGGGAGCATATGAGCAGTTCTTC; CDR3 protein: CASSELAGAYEQFF
V gene: TRBV30; clone size: .; D gene: .; J gene: TRBJ1-5; CDR3 DNA: TGTGCCTGGAGGAGTCGGTACGAACTTATGAGCAATCAGCCCCAGCATTTT; CDR3 protein: CAWRSRYELMSNQPQHF
V gene: TRBV7-3; clone size: .; D gene: .; J gene: TRBJ1-1; CDR3 DNA: TGTGCCAGCAGCTCCACACAGGGCGGTAGGACTGAAGCTTTCTTT; CDR3 protein: CASSSTQGGRTEAFF
V gene: TRBV11-3; clone size: .; D gene: .; J gene: TRBJ1-1; CDR3 DNA: TGTGCCAGCAGCTCCCTGACAGCGAACACTGAAGCTTTCTTT; CDR3 protein: CASSSLTANTEAFF
V gene: TRBV28; clone size: .; D gene: .; J gene: TRBJ2-7; CDR3 DNA: TGTGCCAGCAGTCCCCCTGGACTACCGACTTACGAGCAGTACTTC; CDR3 protein: CASSPPGLPTYEQYF
V gene: TRBV28; clone size: .; D gene: TRBD2; J gene: TRBJ2-3; CDR3 DNA: TGTGCCAGCAGTCCTTATGGGACTAGCGGCACAGATACGCAGTATTTT; CDR3 protein: CASSPYGTSGTDTQYF
V gene: TRBV6-5; clone size: .; D gene: TRBD2; J gene: TRBJ2-5; CDR3 DNA: TGTGCCAGCAGTTACTCGGGACTAGTAGAGACCCAGTACTTC; CDR3 protein: CASSYSGLVETQYF
V gene: TRBV7-3; clone size: .; D gene: .; J gene: TRBJ2-3; CDR3 DNA: TGTGCCAGCAGCTTCCGCGCGGGCACAGATACGCAGTATTTT; CDR3 protein: CASSFRAGTDTQYF
V gene: TRBV4-1; clone size: .; D gene: TRBD1; J gene: TRBJ1-1; CDR3 DNA: TGCGCCAGCAGCCAAAGTTGGACAGGGGACACTGAAGCTTTCTTT; CDR3 protein: CASSQSWTGDTEAFF
V gene: TRBV4-1; clone size: .; D gene: .; J gene: TRBJ2-5; CDR3 DNA: TGCGCCAGCAGCCTGGGCGGGGCACAAGAGACCCAGTACTTC; CDR3 protein: CASSLGGAQETQYF
V gene: TRBV7-3; clone size: .; D gene: .; J gene: TRBJ2-5; CDR3 DNA: TGTGCCAGCGCGGCTAGCCCTCAAGAGACCCAGTACTTC; CDR3 protein: CASAASPQETQYF
V gene: TRBV5-1; clone size: few; D gene: TRBD1; J gene: TRBJ1-3; CDR3 DNA: TGCGCCAGCAGCTTGTTGGGGACAGGGACTGGAAACACCATATATTTT; CDR3 protein: CASSLLGTGTGNTIYF
V gene: TRBV28; clone size: .; D gene: .; J gene: TRBJ2-3; CDR3 DNA: TGTGCCAGCAGTTTTTTAGGGGGAAGTGCAGATACGCAGTATTTT; CDR3 protein: CASSFLGGSADTQYF
V gene: TRBV25-1; clone size: .; D gene: .; J gene: TRBJ1-2; CDR3 DNA: TGTGCCAGCAGTGGAGGAATTGGCTACACCTTC; CDR3 protein: CASSGGIGYTF
V gene: TRBV5-1; clone size: .; D gene: TRBD1; J gene: TRBJ2-4; CDR3 DNA: TGCGCCAGCAGCCCAGGGGGCGCAGAGGACATTCAGTACTTC; CDR3 protein: CASSPGGAEDIQYF
V gene: TRBV9; clone size: .; D gene: .; J gene: TRBJ1-1; CDR3 DNA: TGTGCCAGCAGCGCTTTGGACAGTCGGACTGAAGCTTTCTTT; CDR3 protein: CASSALDSRTEAFF
V gene: TRBV11-2; clone size: .; D gene: .; J gene: TRBJ2-7; CDR3 DNA: TGTGCCAGCAGCCCCCTCTCGGGACTCTTCTCCTACGAGCAGTACTTC; CDR3 protein: CASSPLSGLFSYEQYF
V gene: TRBV11-2; clone size: few; D gene: TRBD1; J gene: TRBJ1-4; CDR3 DNA: TGTGCCAGCAGCCGGGACAGGAATGAAAAACTGTTTTTT; CDR3 protein: CASSRDRNEKLFF
V gene: TRBV11-2; clone size: .; D gene: TRBD1; J gene: TRBJ2-1; CDR3 DNA: TGTGCCAGCAGCTCACTCAAAAATACTCCGGGACAGGTGAATGAGCAGTTCTTC; CDR3 protein: CASSSLKNTPGQVNEQFF
V gene: TRBV18; clone size: .; D gene: TRBD1; J gene: TRBJ2-7; CDR3 DNA: TGTGCCAGCTCACCCGACAGGGCCAGCGAGCAGTACTTC; CDR3 protein: CASSPDRASEQYF
V gene: TRBV23-1; clone size: .; D gene: .; J gene: TRBJ2-3; CDR3 DNA: TGCGCCAGCCGGAGGGACTCCCCCGGGGGCACAGATACGCAGTATTTT; CDR3 protein: CASRRDSPGGTDTQYF
V gene: TRBV5-4; clone size: .; D gene: TRBD1; J gene: TRBJ1-4; CDR3 DNA: TGTGCCAGCAGCGGAAAGACAGGGGATTCAACTAATGAAAAACTGTTTTTT; CDR3 protein: CASSGKTGDSTNEKLFF
V gene: TRBV27; clone size: .; D gene: TRBD2; J gene: TRBJ2-1; CDR3 DNA: TGTGCCAGCAGTTCCGGACTAGCGGGAGTAGGTGAGCAGTTCTTC; CDR3 protein: CASSSGLAGVGEQFF
V gene: TRBV2; clone size: .; D gene: .; J gene: TRBJ1-3; CDR3 DNA: TGTGCCAGCAAAGGCAGGACTGGAAACACCATATATTTT; CDR3 protein: CASKGRTGNTIYF
V gene: TRBV4-2; clone size: .; D gene: TRBD2; J gene: TRBJ2-7; CDR3 DNA: TGTGCCAGCAGCCACACGACAACTAGCGGAACCTACGAGCAGTACTTC; CDR3 protein: CASSHTTTSGTYEQYF
V gene: TRBV7-2; clone size: once; D gene: .; J gene: TRBJ2-1; CDR3 DNA: TGTGCCAGCAGTTACACCGGGACTCACTTATACAATGAGCAGTTCTTC; CDR3 protein: CASSYTGTHLYNEQFF
V gene: TRBV29-1; clone size: .; D gene: .; J gene: TRBJ2-1; CDR3 DNA: TGCAGCGTTATGGAGGTACAGAGTGAGCAGTTCTTC; CDR3 protein: CSVMEVQSEQFF
V gene: TRBV7-9; clone size: .; D gene: .; J gene: TRBJ1-4; CDR3 DNA: TGTGCCAGCAGCTTGAGAACGGGTGCAACTAATGAAAAACTGTTTTTT; CDR3 protein: CASSLRTGATNEKLFF
V gene: TRBV9; clone size: .; D gene: TRBD1; J gene: TRBJ1-6; CDR3 DNA: TGTGCCAGCAGCACCCAGGGGGATTATAATTCACCCCTCCACTTT; CDR3 protein: CASSTQGDYNSPLHF
V gene: TRBV9; clone size: .; D gene: .; J gene: TRBJ1-2; CDR3 DNA: TGTGCCAGCAGCACGAGTCGGGGTCTAAACTATGGCTACACCTTC; CDR3 protein: CASSTSRGLNYGYTF
V gene: TRBV5-1; clone size: .; D gene: TRBD2; J gene: TRBJ2-1; CDR3 DNA: TGCGCCAGCAGCTTAGCGGGGAGCTACAATGAGCAGTTCTTC; CDR3 protein: CASSLAGSYNEQFF
V gene: TRBV25-1; clone size: .; D gene: TRBD1; J gene: TRBJ2-7; CDR3 DNA: TGTGCCAGCAGTGCGGAGACAGGGCGCGAGCAGTACTTC; CDR3 protein: CASSAETGREQYF
V gene: TRBV10-2; clone size: .; D gene: TRBD1; J gene: TRBJ2-3; CDR3 DNA: TGCGCCAGCGGATACGGGACAGGGCGTGCAGATACGCAGTATTTT; CDR3 protein: CASGYGTGRADTQYF
V gene: TRBV2; clone size: .; D gene: TRBD1; J gene: TRBJ1-4; CDR3 DNA: TGTGCCAGCAGATCCCGGGACAGGGGGGCTGAAAAACTGTTTTTT; CDR3 protein: CASRSRDRGAEKLFF
V gene: TRBV6-5; clone size: .; D gene: .; J gene: TRBJ1-3; CDR3 DNA: TGTGCCAGCAGGCGGGACGTGAGCTCTGGAAACACCATATATTTT; CDR3 protein: CASRRDVSSGNTIYF
V gene: TRBV28; clone size: .; D gene: TRBD2; J gene: TRBJ2-1; CDR3 DNA: TGTGCCAGCAGTTTGTCCGGGACTAGCGTTTACAATGAGCAGTTCTTC; CDR3 protein: CASSLSGTSVYNEQFF
V gene: TRBV6-1; clone size: .; D gene: .; J gene: TRBJ2-5; CDR3 DNA: TGTGCCAGCAGTGGGGGGCTGGGGGAGACCCAGTACTTC; CDR3 protein: CASSGGLGETQYF
V gene: TRBV1; clone size: .; D gene: .; J gene: TRBJ2-1; CDR3 DNA: TGCACCAGCAGCCACCTAATTCCGGGAGGGCCGTTCTTC; CDR3 protein: CTSSHLIPGGPFF
V gene: TRBV5-1; clone size: .; D gene: TRBD1; J gene: TRBJ1-2; CDR3 DNA: TGCGCCAGCAGCCCAGACAGGGGAGTTGGCGGCTACACCTTC; CDR3 protein: CASSPDRGVGGYTF
V gene: TRBV6-5; clone size: .; D gene: TRBD1; J gene: TRBJ2-1; CDR3 DNA: TGTGCCAGCACCTCTAACAGGGGAGATGAGCAGTTCTTC; CDR3 protein: CASTSNRGDEQFF
V gene: TRBV5-1; clone size: .; D gene: .; J gene: TRBJ1-4; CDR3 DNA: TGCGCCAGCAGCGAACAGGGAGGGCAGGAAAAACTGTTTTTT; CDR3 protein: CASSEQGGQEKLFF
V gene: TRBV7-9; clone size: once; D gene: .; J gene: TRBJ1-4; CDR3 DNA: TGTGCCAGCAGCCAGGGGCAAGTTCAGGGCTCTAATGAAAAACTGTTTTTT; CDR3 protein: CASSQGQVQGSNEKLFF
V gene: TRBV18; clone size: .; D gene: .; J gene: TRBJ2-1; CDR3 DNA: TGTGCCAGCTCACCCCCCGGTGCTAGTTCCTACAATGAGCAGTTCTTC; CDR3 protein: CASSPPGASSYNEQFF
V gene: TRBV7-9; clone size: .; D gene: .; J gene: TRBJ2-4; CDR3 DNA: TGTGCCAGCAGCTTAGAACCAGGGGGGCGAGCCAAAAACATTCAGTACTTC; CDR3 protein: CASSLEPGGRAKNIQYF
V gene: TRBV5-6; clone size: .; D gene: TRBD2; J gene: TRBJ2-1; CDR3 DNA: TGTGCCAGCAGCTTGTACACTAGCGGGCCCTACAATGAGCAGTTCTTC; CDR3 protein: CASSLYTSGPYNEQFF
V gene: TRBV28; clone size: .; D gene: .; J gene: TRBJ1-3; CDR3 DNA: TGTGCCAGCAGCCTAGGGACAGGAAACACCATATATTTT; CDR3 protein: CASSLGTGNTIYF
V gene: TRBV2; clone size: .; D gene: TRBD1; J gene: TRBJ1-6; CDR3 DNA: TGTGCCAGCAGTGAAGCGCGGGCAGGGGGGCCCCTCCACTTT; CDR3 protein: CASSEARAGGPLHF
V gene: TRBV7-9; clone size: .; D gene: .; J gene: TRBJ2-5; CDR3 DNA: TGTGCCAGCAGCTTACCGGGGACCCAGTACTTC; CDR3 protein: CASSLPGTQYF
V gene: TRBV19; clone size: .; D gene: .; J gene: TRBJ2-1; CDR3 DNA: TGTGCCAGTAGTACCGAGGGGGGGTCCTACAATGAGCAGTTCTTC; CDR3 protein: CASSTEGGSYNEQFF